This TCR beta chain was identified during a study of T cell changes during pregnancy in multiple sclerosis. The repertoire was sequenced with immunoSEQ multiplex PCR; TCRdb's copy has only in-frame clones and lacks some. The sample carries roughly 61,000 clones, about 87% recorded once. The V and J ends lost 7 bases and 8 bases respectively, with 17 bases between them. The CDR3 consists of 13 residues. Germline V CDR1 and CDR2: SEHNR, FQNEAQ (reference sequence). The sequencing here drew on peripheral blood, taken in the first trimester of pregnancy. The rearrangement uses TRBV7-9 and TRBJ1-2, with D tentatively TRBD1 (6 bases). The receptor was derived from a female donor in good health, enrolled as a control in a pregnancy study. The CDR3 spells CASTPQGIRGYTF. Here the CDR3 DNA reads TGTGCCAGCACGCCGCAGGGGATTCGCGGCTACACCTTC.